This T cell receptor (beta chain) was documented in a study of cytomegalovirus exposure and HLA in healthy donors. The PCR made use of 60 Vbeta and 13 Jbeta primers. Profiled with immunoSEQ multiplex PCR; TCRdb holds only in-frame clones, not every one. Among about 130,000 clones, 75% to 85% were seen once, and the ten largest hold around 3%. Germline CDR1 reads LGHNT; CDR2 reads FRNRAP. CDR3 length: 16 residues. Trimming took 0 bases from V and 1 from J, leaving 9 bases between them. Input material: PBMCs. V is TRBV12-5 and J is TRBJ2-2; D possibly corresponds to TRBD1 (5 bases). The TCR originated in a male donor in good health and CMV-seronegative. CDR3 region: CASGLVHGQNTGELFF. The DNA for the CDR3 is TGTGCTAGTGGTTTGGTTCATGGACAGAACACCGGGGAGCTGTTTTTT. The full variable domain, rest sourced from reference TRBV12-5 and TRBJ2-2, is DARVTQTPRHKVTEMGQEVTMRCQPILGHNTVFWYRQTMMQGLELLAYFRNRAPLDDSGMPKDRFSAEMPDATLATLKIQPSEPRDSAVYFCASGLVHGQNTGELFFGEGSRLTVL.